The 20 T cell receptor beta chains given below trace back to one sample, sequenced in a study of cytomegalovirus exposure and HLA in healthy donors (dated by TCRdb to 2016 to 2017). The library was made by the immunoSEQ multiplex PCR assay. A mixture of 60 forward primers for TCR Vbeta segments and 13 reverse primers for TCR Jbeta segments was used in the multiplex PCR. In TCRdb, the immuneACCESS table is reduced to in-frame sequences with V and J assigned. These tables do not hold every clone; where another copy was compared, an unresolved V gene accounts for under half, and the others remain unexplained. This sample is represented by 200,000 to 250,000 clones; just under 80% of them were singletons. Around 0.45% of the sample lies in the top ten. The sequenced sample was PBMCs. These receptors were collected from a boy aged 5-17 years in good health and CMV-seronegative.

This sequence joins TRBV9 and TRBJ1-2; 9 nucleotides align to TRBD1. Per the germline V gene, CDR1 is SGDLS and CDR2 is YYNGEE. There are 15 residues in the CDR3. With V trimmed by 0 bases and J by 2 bases, 2 bases remained unmatched. The CDR3 region is CASSVGGTGNYGYTF. CDR3 DNA: TGTGCCAGCAGCGTAGGCGGGACAGGGAACTATGGCTACACCTTC.

The chain couples TRBV6-6 to TRBJ2-7; 9 bases align to TRBD2. Germline CDR1 and CDR2: MNHNY and SVGAGI (reference sequence). Losses at the gene ends were 2 bases for V and 5 bases for J; bases not matched to a gene: 1. The CDR3 is made up of 13 amino acids. This CDR3 reads CASSYQREDEQYF. CDR3 coding DNA: TGTGCCAGCAGTTACCAGCGGGAGGACGAGCAGTACTTC.

The chain links TRBV2 to TRBJ2-2; 13 bases align to TRBD2. The J segment lost 1 base and the V segment lost 6 bases, leaving 8 bases of the junction unmatched. The CDR3 has 18 residues. The germline V gene encodes CDR1 SNHLY and CDR2 FYNNEI. CDR3 bases: TGTGCCAGCAGCGTTTTACTAGCGGGAGGGGTGAACACCGGGGAGCTGTTTTTT. Residues: CASSVLLAGGVNTGELFF.

This clone is a singleton in its sample. CDR3 protein: CASSLAAPGYTF. The DNA for the CDR3 is TGTGCCAGCAGCTTAGCGGCACCTGGCTACACCTTC. The chain carries TRBV7-9 and TRBJ1-2; D is unclear. Germline V gene lookup returns CDR1 SEHNR and CDR2 FQNEAQ (reference sequence). V lost 0 bases and J 7 bases, leaving 6 bases between the germline ends. There are 12 residues in the CDR3.

This chain joins TRBV10-3 and TRBJ1-5; D perhaps matches TRBD1 (6 bases). CDR1 is ENHRY, CDR2 SYGVKD, per germline. V was cut by 4 bases and J by 9 bases, with 13 bases left in between. There are 13 residues in the CDR3. The CDR3 protein is CAISGDTRGPQHF. CDR3 sequence (DNA): TGTGCCATCAGTGGGGACACCCGGGGGCCCCAGCATTTT.

This clone appeared a few times. The chain uses TRBV2 and TRBJ2-4; D is perhaps TRBD1 (6 bases). The CDR3 sequence is 17 residues long. Trimming took off 4 bases at V and 2 bases at J, with 18 bases between the two ends. Germline V gene data show CDR1 as SNHLY and CDR2 as FYNNEI. CDR3: CASSAPTGTPTKNIQYF. The CDR3 DNA follows: TGTGCCAGCAGTGCCCCCACAGGGACCCCAACCAAAAACATTCAGTACTTC.

The gene calls are TRBV11-2 and TRBJ1-5; TRBD1 agrees at 10 bases. The germline V gene has CDR1 SGHAT and CDR2 FQNNGV. V was pared by 1 base and J by 5 bases, with 8 bases of the junction left unmatched. CDR3 length: 17 residues. This CDR3 is CASSLAIPGQGHQPQHF. CDR3 DNA: TGTGCCAGCAGCTTAGCTATCCCGGGACAGGGGCATCAGCCCCAGCATTTT.

CDR3 bases: TGTGCCAGCAGCTTATCGGCGCGACTCCGACAGGAGACCCAGTACTTC. It codes for CASSLSARLRQETQYF. The gene calls are TRBV7-6 and TRBJ2-5, with D possibly being TRBD1 (5 bases). CDR1 and CDR2 from the germline V gene are SGHVS and FNYEAQ. V gave up 2 bases and J gave up 5 bases, with 18 bases separating them. CDR3 size: 16 residues.

The chain links TRBV7-2 to TRBJ2-1; D not certain. Looked up from germline, CDR1 is SGHTA and CDR2 is FQGNSA. The CDR3 spans 13 residues. The V and J ends lost 0 bases and 13 bases respectively, with 13 bases between them. CDR3 in amino acids: CASSLASRFRQFF. CDR3 DNA: TGTGCCAGCAGCTTAGCATCTCGGTTCCGTCAGTTCTTC.

The chain carries TRBV27 and TRBJ2-7, with TRBD1 matching over 8 bases. Germline loops: CDR1 MNHEY, CDR2 SMNVEV (reference sequence). The CDR3 length is 17 residues. J was trimmed by 0 bases and V by 5 bases; bases with no gene match: 12. For the CDR3, the DNA is TGTGCCAGCAGTATAATACCGGGACAGGCCCTCTCCTACGAGCAGTACTTC. This codes for CASSIIPGQALSYEQYF.

V and J are TRBV2 and TRBJ1-3; the D gene is possibly TRBD1 (5 bases). The germline V gene has CDR1 SNHLY and CDR2 FYNNEI. The V end lost 4 bases, the J end lost 4 bases, and 14 bases lay between the germline ends. The CDR3 contains 15 residues. The CDR3 nucleotides read TGTGCCAGCAGTGGGGTCAGGGCAGGGGGAAACACCATATATTTT. It is translated as CASSGVRAGGNTIYF.

The rearrangement uses TRBV30 and TRBJ2-5, with D perhaps TRBD2 (5 bases). Trimming cost V 3 bases and J 1 base, with 9 bases left between them. Germline V lookup: CDR1 GTSNPN, CDR2 SVGIG (reference sequence). The CDR3 is 13 amino acids. Here the CDR3 DNA reads TGTGCCTGGAGGGCGGGTATCCAAGAGACCCAGTACTTC. Translating it yields CAWRAGIQETQYF.

The rearrangement links TRBV4-1 to TRBJ2-5, with 8 bases fitting TRBD1. With 0 bases clipped from V and 5 bases from J, the junction kept 5 bases outside the gene matches. Germline loops: CDR1 MGHRA, CDR2 YSYEKL. The length of the CDR3 is 15 residues. Here the CDR3 reads CASSQDSGGWETQYF. In DNA, the CDR3 is TGCGCCAGCAGCCAAGATTCAGGGGGCTGGGAGACCCAGTACTTC.

The chain joins TRBV27 to TRBJ1-1, with D possibly TRBD1 on 6 matching bases. This CDR3 has 16 residues. V lost 3 bases and J lost 4, with 18 bases in between. Germline CDR1 and CDR2: MNHEY and SMNVEV (reference sequence). The DNA of the CDR3 is TGTGCCAGCAGTTTTCAGGGGCTACCATATGGCACTGAAGCTTTCTTT. As protein: CASSFQGLPYGTEAFF.

The gene calls are TRBV4-1 and TRBJ1-2; tentative D call: TRBD1 (5 bases). The germline CDR1 and CDR2 sequences are MGHRA and YSYEKL. V shed 4 bases and J shed 8 bases, with 23 bases lying between them. The CDR3 totals 16 residues. The CDR3 DNA follows: TGCGCCAGCAGCCGAAAATCTGGATCTGGACATCACGGCTACACCTTC. It is translated as CASSRKSGSGHHGYTF.

The genes are TRBV9 and TRBJ2-3; 7 bases align to TRBD1. V shed 4 bases and J 1 base; nucleotides not matched to a gene: 3. The CDR3 has 14 residues. The V gene's germline CDR1 is SGDLS and CDR2 YYNGEE. CDR3 sequence (DNA): TGTGCCAGCAGCCCAGGGGGACGCACAGATACGCAGTATTTT. Translation gives CASSPGGRTDTQYF.

The rearrangement links TRBV11-1 to TRBJ2-5, with TRBD2 matching 7 bases. This CDR3 has 15 residues. Trimming at V came to 6 bases and at J to 5 bases, leaving 12 bases not matched to a gene. Germline loops: CDR1 SGHAT, CDR2 FQDESV (reference sequence). The CDR3 protein is CASSTQSGGWETQYF. The CDR3 nucleotides are TGTGCCAGCAGTACCCAGTCGGGGGGATGGGAGACCCAGTACTTC.

The chain links TRBV5-1 to TRBJ2-1, with D unclear. V was cut by 2 bases and J by 1 base, with 10 bases left in between. The germline V gene has CDR1 SGHRS and CDR2 YFSETQ. This CDR3 has 15 residues. The CDR3 DNA is TGCGCCAGCAGCTTACTCCAAGCATCCTACAATGAGCAGTTCTTC. It encodes CASSLLQASYNEQFF.

This chain links TRBV7-2 with TRBJ1-2; tentatively, D is TRBD1 (5 bases). V gave up 7 bases and J gave up 8 bases, with 23 bases separating them. The CDR3 length is 15 residues. Germline CDR1 SGHTA, CDR2 FQGNSA. CDR3 nucleotides: TGTGCCAGCACCATTAGGCCGACAGCGTCCCTAGGCTACACCTTC. Its translation is CASTIRPTASLGYTF.

The chain employs TRBV18 and TRBJ1-1, with a possible D match to TRBD1 (6 bases). Trimming took 4 bases from V and 8 from J, leaving 14 bases between them. CDR3 length: 13 residues. CDR1 is KGHSH and CDR2 is LQKENI in the germline V gene. The CDR3 region is CASSLPLQGEAFF. As DNA, the CDR3 is TGTGCCAGCTCACTACCCTTACAGGGAGAAGCTTTCTTT.